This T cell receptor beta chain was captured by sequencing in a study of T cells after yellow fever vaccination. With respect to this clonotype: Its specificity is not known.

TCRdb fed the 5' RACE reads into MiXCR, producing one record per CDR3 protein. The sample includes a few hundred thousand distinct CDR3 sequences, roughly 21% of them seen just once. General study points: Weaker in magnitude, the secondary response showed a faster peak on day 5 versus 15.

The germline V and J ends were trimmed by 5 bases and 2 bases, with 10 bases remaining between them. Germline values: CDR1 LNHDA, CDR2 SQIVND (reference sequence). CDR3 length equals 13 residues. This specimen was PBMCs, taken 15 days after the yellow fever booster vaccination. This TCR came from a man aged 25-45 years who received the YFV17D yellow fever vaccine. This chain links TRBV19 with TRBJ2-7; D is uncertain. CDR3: CASSDTSPYEQYF. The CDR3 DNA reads TGTGCCAGTAGTGACACTTCTCCCTACGAGCAGTACTTC.